These 24 T cell receptor beta chains came from one sample sequenced in a study of OX40 agonist ivuxolimab in advanced cancers. The repertoire was sequenced with immunoSEQ multiplex PCR; TCRdb's copy has only in-frame clones and lacks some. The sample has about 40,000 clones, about 81% seen once. Material: CD4+ or CD8+ T cells sorted from blood, obtained in a trial of the OX40 agonist ivuxolimab. Receptors were obtained from an adult with an advanced solid tumor such as melanoma, head and neck, liver or kidney cancer.

J is TRBJ2-5 and V is TRBV7-3; no definite D call. Germline loops: CDR1 SGHTA, CDR2 FQGTGA. Trimming took 3 bases from V and 7 from J, leaving 12 bases between them. The CDR3 has 13 residues. This CDR3 is CASSFASPGTQYF. In DNA, the CDR3 is TGTGCCAGCAGCTTCGCCTCTCCCGGGACCCAGTACTTC.

The sample holds one count of this clone. This chain uses TRBV5-8 with TRBJ1-4; D is perhaps TRBD1 (5 bases). The CDR3 consists of 14 residues. V shed 0 bases and J shed 8 bases, with 11 bases lying between them. The germline gives CDR1 SGHTS, CDR2 YDEGEE. The CDR3: CASSLAGIREKLFF. The CDR3 DNA follows: TGTGCCAGCAGCTTGGCAGGGATCCGGGAAAAACTGTTTTTT.

J is TRBJ2-7 and V is TRBV6-1; D perhaps matches TRBD2 (7 bases). The V gene's germline CDR1 is MNHNS and CDR2 SASEGT. V was cut by 6 bases and J by 9 bases, with 12 bases left in between. This CDR3 is built from 11 residues. CDR3 bases: TGTGCCAGCAGCCGGGGGGCACGGCAGTACGTC. Protein: CASSRGARQYV.

The chain uses TRBV7-9 and TRBJ2-6; TRBD2 matches at 7 bases. Unmatched junction bases numbered 10, after V lost 5 bases and J lost 0 bases. The CDR3 consists of 18 residues. From germline, CDR1 is SEHNR and CDR2 FQNEAQ (reference sequence). Here the CDR3 DNA reads TGTGCCAGCAGCACCATCCGCGGGGGTTTCTCTGGGGCCAACGTCCTGACTTTC. Encoded protein: CASSTIRGGFSGANVLTF.

This chain connects TRBV29-1 to TRBJ1-4; D may be TRBD1 (6 bases). Trimming removed 7 bases from V and 4 bases from J, with 13 bases in between. Germline loops: CDR1 SQVTM, CDR2 ANQGSEA. This CDR3 has 13 residues. The CDR3 loop is CSGWDIVNEKLFF. CDR3 DNA sequence: TGCAGCGGGTGGGACATCGTTAATGAAAAACTGTTTTTT.

This clone was picked up a small number of times. This chain joins TRBV19 and TRBJ1-1; D may be TRBD1 (5 bases). CDR1 and CDR2 from the germline V gene are LNHDA and SQIVND (reference sequence). The CDR3 runs to 13 residues. The ends were cut back, 6 bases at V and 4 bases at J, with 12 bases in the middle. The CDR3 loop is CASRPPGGTEAFF. The CDR3, as DNA: TGTGCCAGTAGACCCCCGGGGGGCACTGAAGCTTTCTTT.

The V gene is TRBV29-1, the J gene TRBJ2-1; D unclear. Looked up from germline, CDR1 is SQVTM and CDR2 is ANQGSEA. The V and J ends lost 4 bases and 4 bases respectively, with 8 bases between them. This CDR3 has 12 residues. Here the CDR3 reads CSVVVSYNEQFF. The CDR3 bases are TGCAGCGTTGTCGTCAGTTACAATGAGCAGTTCTTC.

The chain joins TRBV10-2 to TRBJ2-1; 10 positions agree with TRBD2. The CDR3 is 13 amino acids. From germline, CDR1 is WSHSY and CDR2 SAAADI. Germline trimming cut 10 bases from V and 4 bases from J; bases unmatched to any gene: 4. The CDR3 DNA is TGCGCCACCCGGACTAGCGGATACAATGAGCAGTTCTTC. It is translated as CATRTSGYNEQFF.

This chain connects TRBV6-6 to TRBJ2-1; D gene ambiguous. CDR1 and CDR2 (germline): MNHNY, SVGAGI (reference sequence). There are 13 residues in the CDR3. The V gene lost 0 bases and the J gene lost 6 bases, with 6 bases spanning the gap. In DNA form, the CDR3 reads TGTGCCAGCAGTTACTCGTGGATCAATGAGCAGTTCTTC. Translation: CASSYSWINEQFF.

This clone came up once. The chain employs TRBV27 and TRBJ1-1; the D gene is possibly TRBD1 (6 bases). V shed 6 bases and J shed 3 bases, with 20 bases lying between them. The CDR3 is made up of 16 amino acids. Germline assignment: CDR1 MNHEY and CDR2 SMNVEV (reference sequence). The CDR3 region is CASRGRRARGDTEAFF. The DNA for the CDR3 is TGTGCCAGCAGAGGAAGGAGGGCAAGGGGGGACACTGAAGCTTTCTTT.

This chain connects TRBV6-1 to TRBJ1-2; D uncertain. V lost 5 bases, J lost 3 bases, and 10 bases lay in between. Germline lookup yields CDR1 MNHNS and CDR2 SASEGT. This CDR3 spans 13 amino acids. The CDR3 DNA follows: TGTGCCAGCAGTTCGACGGCTCACTATGGCTACACCTTC. Its protein product is CASSSTAHYGYTF.

The chain recombines TRBV5-1 with TRBJ2-5, with D perhaps TRBD1 (7 bases). In germline, CDR1 is SGHRS, CDR2 YFSETQ. V was clipped by 4 bases and J by 5 bases, with 15 bases between them. CDR3 length: 14 residues. The CDR3 bases are TGCGCCAGCAGCATTGGACAGGCGGGGGAGACCCAGTACTTC. This gives the protein CASSIGQAGETQYF.

The CDR3 sequence is CASSSDPNTEAFF. The DNA for the CDR3 is TGTGCCAGCAGCTCGGACCCGAACACTGAAGCTTTCTTT. This chain uses TRBV7-3 with TRBJ1-1; D gene ambiguous. Germline assignment: CDR1 SGHTA and CDR2 FQGTGA. The CDR3 runs 13 residues. V was shortened by 4 bases and J by 1 base, with 7 bases between the two germline ends.

This sequence joins TRBV5-4 and TRBJ2-3, with 12 bases lining up with TRBD2. The V gene end was trimmed by 3 bases and the J gene end by 8 bases; junction bases not matched to a gene: 7. This CDR3 has 15 residues. Germline-derived CDR1 and CDR2 are SGHNT and YYREEE (reference sequence). The DNA of the CDR3 is TGTGCCAGCAGCTCGCCGGGACTAGCGGGTCCTACGCAGTATTTT. This codes for CASSSPGLAGPTQYF. Complete variable domain (other parts from reference TRBV5-4 and TRBJ2-3): ETGVTQSPTHLIKTRGQQVTLRCSSQSGHNTVSWYQQALGQGPQFIFQYYREEENGRGNFPPRFSGLQFPNYSSELNVNALELDDSALYLCASSSPGLAGPTQYFGPGTRLTVL.

This chain uses TRBV5-1 with TRBJ2-7, with D unresolved. V lost 4 bases, J lost 6 bases, and 14 bases lay in between. Germline CDR1 and CDR2: SGHRS and YFSETQ. CDR3 length: 13 amino acids. CDR3 region: CASSVRDKLEQYF. In DNA, the CDR3 is TGCGCCAGCAGCGTTCGCGATAAGCTCGAGCAGTACTTC.

The rearrangement joins TRBV6-4 to TRBJ2-7, with D possibly TRBD1 on 6 matching bases. V was shortened by 4 bases and J by 5 bases, with 21 bases between the two germline ends. This CDR3 contains 16 residues. CDR1 and CDR2 from the germline V gene are MRHNA and SNTAGT. CDR3 DNA: TGTGCCAGCAGTGGCTCGCAGGGGACGGGTGGAAACGAGCAGTACTTC. Residues: CASSGSQGTGGNEQYF.

This clone is labeled as medium-sized. V and J are TRBV19 and TRBJ1-3, with D maybe TRBD1 (6 bases). Per germline, CDR1 LNHDA and CDR2 SQIVND (reference sequence). Trimming took off 5 bases at V and 4 bases at J, with 18 bases between the two ends. CDR3 length equals 16 residues. The CDR3 here is CASSSEATGLGNTIYF. The CDR3 DNA sequence: TGTGCCAGTAGTTCAGAGGCTACAGGGTTGGGAAACACCATATATTTT.

A single count supports this clone. The chain employs TRBV4-1 and TRBJ2-7; no clear D. Trimming stripped 4 bases from V and 2 bases from J, with 12 bases between. The CDR3 totals 14 residues. The germline V gene has CDR1 MGHRA and CDR2 YSYEKL. This CDR3 reads CASSRETSAYEQYF. In DNA form, the CDR3 reads TGCGCCAGCAGCCGTGAGACATCGGCCTACGAGCAGTACTTC.

The V gene is TRBV2, the J gene TRBJ1-4; 7 nucleotides align to TRBD1. The CDR3 sequence is 16 residues long. The ends lost 5 bases at V and 2 bases at J; junction bases unmatched: 8. Germline CDR1 reads SNHLY; CDR2 reads FYNNEI. CDR3 nucleotides: TGTGCCAGCAGTATCGGGACAGCCGCTACTAATGAAAAACTGTTTTTT. It yields the protein CASSIGTAATNEKLFF.

This clone has just one count. This rearrangement joins TRBV27 to TRBJ1-2; D remains unclear. The CDR3 is 13 amino acids. V lost 3 bases, J lost 4 bases, and 9 bases lay in between. Germline values: CDR1 MNHEY, CDR2 SMNVEV (reference sequence). CDR3 in amino acids: CASSFQATYGYTF. The CDR3 nucleotides are TGTGCCAGCAGTTTTCAGGCGACCTATGGCTACACCTTC.

This chain connects TRBV19 to TRBJ1-1; 7 bases map to TRBD1. Trimming at V came to 3 bases and at J to 3 bases, leaving 7 bases not matched to a gene. The CDR3 runs 15 residues. Germline V gene data show CDR1 as LNHDA and CDR2 as SQIVND (reference sequence). In nucleotides, the CDR3 is TGTGCCAGTAGTATGTCTAACACAGGGGACACTGAAGCTTTCTTT. Translated: CASSMSNTGDTEAFF. The whole variable domain, filled in from reference TRBV19 and TRBJ1-1, reads DGGITQSPKYLFRKEGQNVTLSCEQNLNHDAMYWYRQDPGQGLRLIYYSQIVNDFQKGDIAEGYSVSREKKESFPLTVTSAQKNPTAFYLCASSMSNTGDTEAFFGQGTRLTVV.

V gene TRBV10-3 combines with J gene TRBJ2-1, with D possibly matching TRBD2 (5 bases). CDR1 is ENHRY and CDR2 is SYGVKD in the germline V gene. V gave up 6 bases and J gave up 1 base, with 10 bases separating them. This CDR3 is 14 amino acids long. The chain's CDR3 is CAISGETSYNEQFF. In nucleotides, the CDR3 is TGTGCCATCAGCGGGGAAACATCCTACAATGAGCAGTTCTTC.

This chain links TRBV7-2 with TRBJ2-3; no clear D gene. Trimming stripped 4 bases from V and 0 bases from J, with 17 bases between. This CDR3 has 17 amino acids. Germline loops: CDR1 SGHTA, CDR2 FQGNSA. Here the CDR3 reads CASSSRAAIESTDTQYF. CDR3 DNA sequence: TGTGCCAGCAGCTCCCGCGCGGCGATAGAGAGCACAGATACGCAGTATTTT.

This chain joins TRBV27 and TRBJ2-7; 7 bases map to TRBD2. After removal of 0 bases from V and 2 bases from J, the junction contained 7 bases not matched to a gene. This CDR3 is 16 amino acids long. CDR1 is MNHEY and CDR2 is SMNVEV in the germline V gene (reference sequence). CDR3 nucleotide sequence: TGTGCCAGCAGTTTATCTTGGCTAGCGGATACCTACGAGCAGTACTTC. Protein sequence: CASSLSWLADTYEQYF.